One and the same sample provided the 15 T cell receptor beta chains below, sequenced in a study of blood T cell repertoires in COVID-19. Data came from immunoSEQ multiplex PCR; TCRdb stores just in-frame clones and leaves some out. The data contain 160,000 or so clones, approximately 92% of them singletons. Sequenced input: peripheral blood. The receptor source for this set is a woman aged 40 to 50 with acute or convalescent COVID-19.

The genes are TRBV11-2 and TRBJ2-7; tentatively, D is TRBD1 (7 bases). The ends were cut back, 1 base at V and 6 bases at J, with 16 bases in the middle. The CDR3 contains 15 residues. Per the germline V gene, CDR1 is SGHAT and CDR2 is FQNNGV. The chain's CDR3 is CASSLAGEGAGEQYF. CDR3 coding DNA: TGTGCCAGCAGCTTAGCGGGAGAGGGGGCCGGCGAGCAGTACTTC.

The V and J genes are TRBV29-1 and TRBJ1-1; 8 positions agree with TRBD1. The V gene's germline CDR1 is SQVTM and CDR2 ANQGSEA. Germline trimming cut 4 bases from V and 4 bases from J; bases unmatched to any gene: 5. The CDR3 runs 13 residues. The CDR3 nucleotides read TGCAGCGTTGGAACAGGGGGGACCACTGAAGCTTTCTTT. The encoded protein is CSVGTGGTTEAFF.

The V gene is TRBV20-1, the J gene TRBJ2-2; D is undetermined. V was clipped by 3 bases and J by 7 bases, with 15 bases between them. Germline V gene lookup returns CDR1 DFQATT and CDR2 SNEGSKA (reference sequence). The CDR3 runs 14 residues. CDR3 sequence (DNA): TGCAGTGCTAGTAAGCAGTACAGAAACGGGGAGCTGTTTTTT. Protein sequence: CSASKQYRNGELFF.

This chain links TRBV6-2 or TRBV6-3 with TRBJ1-5, with 7 bases that match TRBD1. Trimming took 4 bases from V and 3 from J; bases not matched to a gene: 3. Germline V lookup: CDR1 MNHEY, CDR2 SVGEGT. The CDR3 is 14 amino acids. CDR3 amino acids: CASSSGQNNQPQHF. The CDR3 DNA is TGTGCCAGCAGTTCGGGACAGAACAATCAGCCCCAGCATTTT.

This clone is a singleton in its sample. The CDR3 bases are TGTGCCAGCAGGGAGGGAGGACTATGGTCACACACCTTC. Its protein is CASREGGLWSHTF. The chain links TRBV13 to TRBJ1-2; D gene unclear. This CDR3 is built from 13 residues. V was cut by 6 bases and J by 12 bases, with 20 bases left in between. CDR1 PRHDT and CDR2 FYEKMQ come from the germline V gene (reference sequence).

This clone was counted a few times. The V call is TRBV7-9, the J call TRBJ2-7; 7 bases map to TRBD1. The germline V gene has CDR1 SEHNR and CDR2 FQNEAQ (reference sequence). This CDR3 comprises 15 residues. The V segment lost 6 bases and the J segment 2 bases; nucleotides outside the gene matches: 10. In DNA, the CDR3 is TGTGCCAGCAGTTCGACGGGACAGTTCGCCTACGAGCAGTACTTC. Amino acids: CASSSTGQFAYEQYF.

CDR3 protein: CASSSAGAGANVLTF. The DNA for the CDR3 is TGTGCCAGCAGTTCCGCAGGGGCTGGGGCCAACGTCCTGACTTTC. The rearrangement links TRBV28 to TRBJ2-6, with D perhaps matching TRBD1 (6 bases). The V gene's germline CDR1 is MDHEN and CDR2 SYDVKM. CDR3 length equals 15 residues. V was trimmed by 4 bases and J by 2 bases, leaving 9 bases between them.

This clone was recorded a few times. This chain joins TRBV14 and TRBJ2-7; 7 bases map to TRBD1. CDR1 SGHDN and CDR2 FVKESK come from the germline V gene. After removal of 1 base from V and 2 bases from J, the junction contained 5 bases not matched to a gene. This CDR3 spans 15 amino acids. The CDR3 here is CASSQGTGYAYEQYF. In nucleotides, the CDR3 is TGTGCCAGCAGCCAAGGGACAGGTTATGCCTACGAGCAGTACTTC. The full variable domain, completed using reference TRBV14 and TRBJ2-7, is EAGVTQFPSHSVIEKGQTVTLRCDPISGHDNLYWYRRVMGKEIKFLLHFVKESKQDESGMPNNRFLAERTGGTYSTLKVQPAELEDSGVYFCASSQGTGYAYEQYFGPGTRLTVT.

The chain has TRBV30 and TRBJ2-7; TRBD2 aligns across 10 bases. CDR1 GTSNPN and CDR2 SVGIG come from the germline V gene (reference sequence). This CDR3 is 12 amino acids long. J gave up 11 bases and V 5 bases, and 9 bases lay outside the gene matches. CDR3: CAWGPQSGREYF. CDR3 sequence (DNA): TGTGCCTGGGGCCCACAGAGCGGGAGGGAGTACTTC.

CDR3 coding DNA: TGCGCCAGCAGCTTTATGGGGGGGCTAGCGGGATATTACGAGCAGTACTTC. Protein product: CASSFMGGLAGYYEQYF. The gene calls are TRBV5-1 and TRBJ2-7, with TRBD2 identical over 9 bases. This CDR3 region has 17 residues. In germline, CDR1 is SGHRS, CDR2 YFSETQ. J lost 4 bases, V lost 2 bases, and 13 bases had no gene match. Together with reference TRBV5-1 and TRBJ2-7, the CDR3 gives the full variable domain: KAGVTQTPRYLIKTRGQQVTLSCSPISGHRSVSWYQQTPGQGLQFLFEYFSETQRNKGNFPGRFSGRQFSNSRSEMNVSTLELGDSALYLCASSFMGGLAGYYEQYFGPGTRLTVT.

The rearrangement uses TRBV28 and TRBJ2-7; D is undetermined. The length of the CDR3 is 15 residues. V was pared by 5 bases and J by 5 bases, with 19 bases between. CDR1 MDHEN and CDR2 SYDVKM come from the germline V gene. CDR3 amino acids: CASSPPMGQAHEQYF. The CDR3 DNA reads as TGTGCCAGCAGTCCGCCTATGGGCCAGGCCCACGAGCAGTACTTC.

This clone was counted a single time. This chain uses TRBV19 with TRBJ1-2; D is unresolved. Trimming took off 4 bases at V and 1 base at J, with 7 bases between the two ends. The germline CDR1 and CDR2 sequences are LNHDA and SQIVND (reference sequence). The CDR3 covers 13 residues. This CDR3 reads CASSRSDNYGYTF. The CDR3 nucleotides read TGTGCCAGTAGTAGATCAGATAACTATGGCTACACCTTC.

This chain links TRBV29-1 with TRBJ2-3; D might be TRBD1 (5 bases). V was clipped by 3 bases and J by 5 bases, with 9 bases between them. CDR1 is SQVTM, CDR2 ANQGSEA, per germline. The CDR3 totals 12 residues. For the CDR3, the DNA is TGCAGCGTTGATAGCAGGGTAGATACGCAGTATTTT. The encoded protein is CSVDSRVDTQYF.

The genes are TRBV3-1 (or the pseudogene TRBV3-2) and TRBJ1-5; D unresolved. The ends were cut back, 4 bases at V and 8 bases at J, with 15 bases in the middle. Germline V gene sequence: CDR1 LGHDT, CDR2 YNNKEL (reference sequence). This CDR3 is 14 amino acids long. The CDR3 DNA sequence: TGTGCCAGCAGCCCGCGGGCAGAGTGGGAGCCCCAGCATTTT. This translates into CASSPRAEWEPQHF.

This clone has just a few counts. The chain is built from TRBV29-1 and TRBJ2-2, with D unclear. V lost 0 bases and J lost 2, with 7 bases in between. The CDR3 is 14 amino acids. Germline assignment: CDR1 SQVTM and CDR2 ANQGSEA. CDR3 in DNA: TGCAGCGTTGAAGATCGTCCCAACACCGGGGAGCTGTTTTTT. Translation: CSVEDRPNTGELFF.